Following are 32 T cell receptor beta chains from one sample sequenced in a study of CD8 T cells in Susac syndrome. Roughly 0.5 to 1 ug RNA was reverse transcribed with random hexamers. TCRdb re-analysed the immunoSEQ multiplex PCR reads in MiXCR, keeping a single row per CDR3 protein. The repertoire holds 200,000 to 250,000 distinct CDR3 sequences, about 94% seen once, with 0.15% to 0.2% in the top ten. Sequenced input: CD4+ T cells from PBMCs. The receptors shown here come from a human donor with Susac syndrome.

This clonotype has a single count. The V call is TRBV15, the J call TRBJ1-1; D perhaps matches TRBD1 (5 bases). The CDR3 has 14 amino acids. V shed 1 base and J shed 11 bases, with 17 bases lying between them. Per germline, CDR1 LNHNV and CDR2 YYDKDF (reference sequence). In DNA, the CDR3 is TGTGCCACCAGCAGAGGTGGAAGGCCAGAGGGGGCTTTCTTT. Encoded protein: CATSRGGRPEGAFF.

The rearrangement links TRBV28 to TRBJ1-2; D ambiguous. Germline V gene sequence: CDR1 MDHEN, CDR2 SYDVKM. The CDR3 loop spans 13 amino acids. Trimming cost V 3 bases and J 2 bases, with 7 bases left between them. CDR3 sequence: CASSLMENYGYTF. Written as DNA, the CDR3 is TGTGCCAGCAGTTTGATGGAGAACTATGGCTACACCTTC.

The chain uses TRBV7-9 and TRBJ2-7; maybe TRBD1 (5 bases). In germline, CDR1 is SEHNR, CDR2 FQNEAQ (reference sequence). CDR3 length equals 15 residues. V was shortened by 5 bases and J by 4 bases, with 18 bases between the two germline ends. The CDR3 reads CASSPNTGVPYEQYF. In DNA, the CDR3 is TGTGCCAGCAGCCCGAACACAGGTGTCCCGTACGAGCAGTACTTC. The full variable domain, rest sourced from reference TRBV7-9 and TRBJ2-7, is DTGVSQNPRHKITKRGQNVTFRCDPISEHNRLYWYRQTLGQGPEFLTYFQNEAQLEKSRLLSDRFSAERPKGSFSTLEIQRTEQGDSAMYLCASSPNTGVPYEQYFGPGTRLTVT.

Only a few counts were recorded for this clonotype. This chain links TRBV4-1 with TRBJ1-5; D not certain. The length of the CDR3 is 14 residues. V lost 1 base, J lost 4 bases, and 8 bases lay in between. CDR1 and CDR2 from the germline V gene are MGHRA and YSYEKL. The CDR3 here is CASSQGLGNQPQHF. CDR3 DNA sequence: TGCGCCAGCAGCCAAGGTTTAGGTAATCAGCCCCAGCATTTT.

The V call is TRBV25-1, the J call TRBJ2-6; D is perhaps TRBD1 or TRBD2 (6 bases each). The germline gives CDR1 MGHDK, CDR2 SYGVNS. V dropped 3 bases and J dropped 2 bases, with 20 bases sitting between them. This CDR3 is built from 19 residues. As DNA, the CDR3 is TGTGCCAGCAGTGATTCTCTAGGGGGGTTTCGCCCTGGGGCCAACGTCCTGACTTTC. Translated, it gives CASSDSLGGFRPGANVLTF.

V gene TRBV7-2 combines with J gene TRBJ2-3; 13 bases are shared with TRBD2. The junction had 7 bases not matched to a gene; V was cut back by 5 bases and J by 8 bases. CDR1 and CDR2 (germline): SGHTA, FQGNSA. The CDR3 extends over 15 amino acids. The CDR3 nucleotides read TGTGCCAGCAGCCGACTGACTAGCGGGGGGCCTACGCAGTATTTT. This gives the protein CASSRLTSGGPTQYF. Complete variable domain (other parts from reference TRBV7-2 and TRBJ2-3): GAGVSQSPSNKVTEKGKDVELRCDPISGHTALYWYRQSLGQGLEFLIYFQGNSAPDKSGLPSDRFSAERTGGSVSTLTIQRTQQEDSAVYLCASSRLTSGGPTQYFGPGTRLTVL.

The chain combines TRBV7-9 with TRBJ2-3; D gene unclear. Per the germline V gene, CDR1 is SEHNR and CDR2 is FQNEAQ (reference sequence). The CDR3 sequence is 13 residues long. V lost 4 bases and J lost 4, with 9 bases in between. CDR3 nucleotide sequence: TGTGCCAGCAGCTCAGGATTCGCAGATACGCAGTATTTT. It is translated as CASSSGFADTQYF.

To note about this clonotype: A read error may account for a junction end that differs from germline. In DNA form, the CDR3 reads TGTGCCAGCAGCTTAGCGGGGGGCGTCCAAGAGACCCAGTACTTC. Residues: CASSLAGGVQETQYF. The rearrangement joins TRBV12-3 or TRBV12-4 to TRBJ2-5; TRBD2 matches 10 bases. The CDR3 extends over 15 amino acids.

The chain uses TRBV9 and TRBJ1-1; the match to TRBD1 covers 8 bases. The CDR3 length is 15 residues. The V segment lost 5 bases and the J segment 4 bases; nucleotides outside the gene matches: 10. The germline V gene has CDR1 SGDLS and CDR2 YYNGEE. CDR3 amino acids: CASRPGQGRGTEAFF. The CDR3, as DNA: TGTGCCAGCAGACCAGGACAGGGTCGGGGCACTGAAGCTTTCTTT.

The chain uses TRBV6-2 or TRBV6-3 and TRBJ2-1, with D possibly matching TRBD2 (6 bases). The V gene lost 7 bases and the J gene lost 6 bases, with 31 bases spanning the gap. This CDR3 has 19 amino acids. CDR1 is MNHEY and CDR2 is SVGEGT in the germline V gene. This chain's CDR3 is CASTHPPGLAGWRGNEQFF. CDR3 DNA: TGTGCCAGCACACACCCCCCAGGTCTGGCGGGGTGGAGGGGCAATGAGCAGTTCTTC.

This chain uses TRBV3-1 with TRBJ2-2; maybe TRBD1 (6 bases). Per the germline V gene, CDR1 is LGHDT and CDR2 is YNNKEL (reference sequence). CDR3 length: 16 amino acids. V was shortened by 0 bases and J by 13 bases, with 21 bases between the two germline ends. CDR3 nucleotides: TGTGCCAGCAGCCAAGATCCGCGGACGGCTGCCAGGGGGCTGTTTTTT. Translated: CASSQDPRTAARGLFF.

The rearrangement uses TRBV12-3 or TRBV12-4 and TRBJ2-5; D may match TRBD1 or TRBD2 (5 bases each). The CDR3 is 15 amino acids. V gave up 6 bases and J gave up 4 bases, with 18 bases separating them. CDR3 DNA: TGTGCCAGCAGGCGGAGGAGCGAAACAGGAGAGACCCAGTACTTC. It translates to CASRRRSETGETQYF.

The rearrangement uses TRBV29-1 and TRBJ2-3; perhaps TRBD2 as D (6 bases). V dropped 6 bases and J dropped 4 bases, with 8 bases sitting between them. The CDR3 consists of 11 residues. Germline V lookup: CDR1 SQVTM, CDR2 ANQGSEA. The CDR3 DNA is TGCAGCGTCCGACTAGCAGATACGCAGTATTTT. Its protein product is CSVRLADTQYF.

The chain uses TRBV11-2 and TRBJ2-1; no definite D call. Germline CDR1 SGHAT, CDR2 FQNNGV. Trimming took off 0 bases at V and 2 bases at J, with 5 bases between the two ends. The CDR3 is 14 residues long. DNA of the CDR3: TGTGCCAGCAGCTTAGATTCCACCTACAATGAGCAGTTCTTC. Amino acids: CASSLDSTYNEQFF.

V is TRBV25-1 and J is TRBJ2-1, with TRBD2 identical over 8 bases. CDR3 size: 17 residues. Unmatched junction bases numbered 15, after V lost 6 bases and J lost 5 bases. In germline, CDR1 is MGHDK, CDR2 SYGVNS. CDR3 region: CASSPRFGGALDNEQFF. The CDR3 nucleotides read TGTGCCAGCAGCCCCCGGTTCGGGGGGGCGCTTGACAATGAGCAGTTCTTC.

The chain has TRBV7-2 and TRBJ1-2; D possibly corresponds to TRBD1 (6 bases). The CDR3 contains 12 residues. V was pared by 0 bases and J by 8 bases, with 7 bases between. Germline V gene sequence: CDR1 SGHTA, CDR2 FQGNSA. The chain's CDR3 is CASSLAQGGYTF. CDR3 DNA sequence: TGTGCCAGCAGCTTAGCCCAGGGGGGCTACACCTTC.

The CDR3 nucleotides are TGCGCCAGCAGCCTGACCTCGAACGAGCAGTACTTC. This encodes CASSLTSNEQYF. The V gene is TRBV5-1, the J gene TRBJ2-7; no definite D call. Per germline, CDR1 SGHRS and CDR2 YFSETQ. CDR3 length: 12 amino acids. The V end lost 4 bases, the J end lost 5 bases, and 10 bases lay between the germline ends.

The chain is built from TRBV28 and TRBJ2-5; D might be TRBD1 or TRBD2, each matching 6 bases. V was clipped by 6 bases and J by 1 base, with 12 bases between them. CDR1 and CDR2 (germline): MDHEN, SYDVKM. CDR3 size: 14 residues. The CDR3 protein is CASSPGGGQETQYF. CDR3 DNA: TGTGCCAGCAGCCCTGGAGGGGGCCAAGAGACCCAGTACTTC. Full variable domain (remainder filled in from reference TRBV28 and TRBJ2-5): DVKVTQSSRYLVKRTGEKVFLECVQDMDHENMFWYRQDPGLGLRLIYFSYDVKMKEKGDIPEGYSVSREKKERFSLILESASTNQTSMYLCASSPGGGQETQYFGPGTRLLVL.

The chain is built from TRBV12-3 or TRBV12-4 and TRBJ1-1; D is perhaps TRBD1 (6 bases). This CDR3 has 14 residues. V lost 8 bases to trimming and J lost 0 bases, with 13 bases between them. CDR3 coding DNA: TGTGCCAGCGGGTTACAGGGAATGAACACTGAAGCTTTCTTT. The encoded protein is CASGLQGMNTEAFF.

This clonotype was counted a few times. The V gene is TRBV4-1, the J gene TRBJ2-1, with 11 bases fitting TRBD2. Trimming removed 6 bases from V and 5 bases from J; junction bases left unmatched: 6. Germline values: CDR1 MGHRA, CDR2 YSYEKL. This CDR3 has 15 residues. CDR3 nucleotide sequence: TGCGCCAGCAGGACCCTGACTAGCGGGGACAATGAGCAGTTCTTC. Translating gives CASRTLTSGDNEQFF.

The rearrangement joins TRBV9 to TRBJ1-1; 11 positions match TRBD1. Germline values: CDR1 SGDLS, CDR2 YYNGEE. The CDR3 is 13 amino acids. V lost 6 bases to trimming and J lost 7 bases; unmatched junction nucleotides: 5. The CDR3 sequence: CASTRDRGDEAFF. As DNA, the CDR3 is TGTGCCAGCACCAGGGACAGGGGGGATGAAGCTTTCTTT.

The chain employs TRBV12-3 or TRBV12-4 and TRBJ1-2, with D hard to call. CDR3 length: 13 residues. Between the trimmed V and J ends, which lost 7 bases and 4 bases, there was a span of 13 bases. The DNA for the CDR3 is TGTGCCAGCACCGTGCACGGCAGCTATGGCTACACCTTC. Translation gives CASTVHGSYGYTF.

The sample holds a few counts of this clonotype. The V gene is TRBV7-2, the J gene TRBJ2-1, with 13 bases identical to TRBD2. This CDR3 is 15 amino acids long. The V and J ends lost 5 bases and 6 bases, in that order; junction bases with no gene match: 4. The germline V gene has CDR1 SGHTA and CDR2 FQGNSA. CDR3 sequence reads: CASSTGLAGVNEQFF. CDR3 DNA sequence: TGTGCCAGCAGCACCGGACTAGCGGGGGTCAATGAGCAGTTCTTC.

The chain joins TRBV6-2 or TRBV6-3 to TRBJ1-2, with a tentative D call TRBD1 (6 bases). CDR3 size: 13 residues. The V and J ends lost 6 bases and 4 bases respectively, with 12 bases between them. Germline values: CDR1 MNHEY, CDR2 SVGEGT. CDR3 loop: CASRTGAAYGYTF. The CDR3 DNA is TGTGCCAGCAGGACAGGAGCCGCCTATGGCTACACCTTC.

This clonotype was observed a single time. The gene calls are TRBV5-5 and TRBJ2-7, with unresolved D. Germline V gene lookup returns CDR1 SGHKS and CDR2 YYEKEE (reference sequence). The CDR3 length is 13 residues. Trimming removed 5 bases from V and 5 bases from J, with 14 bases in between. The CDR3 bases are TGTGCCAGCAGTGGTCTTCCCGCCAACGAGCAGTACTTC. It yields the protein CASSGLPANEQYF.

The rearrangement links TRBV20-1 to TRBJ2-7; D may match TRBD1 or TRBD2 (6 bases each). Germline values: CDR1 DFQATT, CDR2 SNEGSKA (reference sequence). This CDR3 has 13 residues. Trimming took off 5 bases at V and 3 bases at J, with 14 bases between the two ends. CDR3 nucleotides: TGCAGTGCTCCCCCGGAGGGGGGCTACGAGCAGTACTTC. Translation gives CSAPPEGGYEQYF.

The chain carries TRBV7-9 and TRBJ1-1, with D maybe TRBD1 (6 bases). With 0 bases removed from V and 1 base from J, the gap between germline ends came to 12 bases. This CDR3 region has 16 residues. CDR1 and CDR2 (germline): SEHNR, FQNEAQ (reference sequence). For the CDR3, the DNA is TGTGCCAGCAGCTTAGCCGTGACAGGTGCGAACACTGAAGCTTTCTTT. Translating it yields CASSLAVTGANTEAFF.

The J gene is TRBJ2-7, the V gene TRBV27, with 8 nucleotides matching TRBD1. The length of the CDR3 is 14 residues. Germline V CDR1 and CDR2: MNHEY, SMNVEV (reference sequence). Germline trimming cut 5 bases from V and 4 bases from J; bases unmatched to any gene: 7. The CDR3 DNA sequence: TGTGCCAGCAGTATCCGGGACAGGTCGTACGAGCAGTACTTC. Its translation is CASSIRDRSYEQYF.

V gene TRBV6-6 combines with J gene TRBJ1-1; D not certain. The CDR3 has 16 residues. Per germline, CDR1 MNHNY and CDR2 SVGAGI (reference sequence). Between the trimmed V and J ends, which lost 0 bases and 4 bases, there was a span of 15 bases. The CDR3 DNA sequence: TGTGCCAGCAGTTACTCATCACGGGAGAGAGGCACTGAAGCTTTCTTT. This sequence encodes CASSYSSRERGTEAFF.

This clonotype appeared a few times. The chain combines TRBV4-2 with TRBJ1-2; possible D gene TRBD1, 5 bases. The germline gives CDR1 LGHNA, CDR2 YNFKEQ. The CDR3 length is 14 residues. Trimming shortened V by 3 bases and J by 4 bases, and 12 bases separated the two germline ends. This CDR3 reads CASSQAGRGYGYTF. In DNA, the CDR3 is TGTGCCAGCAGCCAGGCGGGGAGGGGCTATGGCTACACCTTC.

The chain joins TRBV7-2 to TRBJ1-2; 10 nucleotides align to TRBD1. Looked up from germline, CDR1 is SGHTA and CDR2 is FQGNSA. V lost 5 bases and J lost 6; bases outside the gene matches: 12. This CDR3 has 16 residues. DNA for the CDR3: TGTGCCAGCAGCCCGCAAGGTGCGGGGACAGGGGATGGCTACACCTTC. Translating gives CASSPQGAGTGDGYTF.

This chain's CDR3 is CASTDGGPQHF. In nucleotides, the CDR3 is TGTGCCAGCACCGACGGTGGCCCCCAGCATTTT. The V call is TRBV6-2 or TRBV6-3, the J call TRBJ1-5; no firm D call. Germline V lookup: CDR1 MNHEY, CDR2 SVGEGT. The CDR3 is 11 residues long. Trimming removed 7 bases at V and 10 bases at J, with 11 bases between.